The clone carrying this TCR beta chain appeared many times. Reasons for excluding patients were uncontrolled infection, other autoimmune disease, pregnancy or lactation. Diagnoses used clinical symptoms, serum thyroxine and TRAb, thyroid ultrasound and orbital computed tomography. Amplified TCR beta CDR3 regions came from RNA transcripts. An initial round of RT-PCR targeting the TCR CDR3 relied on the HTBI primer set. From the multiplex PCR reads, TCRdb called clonotypes with MiXCR, one entry per CDR3 protein. Among around 250,000 distinct CDR3 sequences, 13% to 15% were seen once, and the ten largest hold more than 10%. The V gene lost 5 bases and the J gene lost 0 bases, with 11 bases spanning the gap. This CDR3 comprises 15 residues. Germline lookup yields CDR1 PRHDT and CDR2 FYEKMQ (reference sequence). The source of the sample is a study of T cells in Graves' hyperthyroidism and ophthalmopathy.

The sequencing input was blood. The receptor comes from a woman between 40 and 50 years old with Graves' hyperthyroidism that later progressed to Graves' ophthalmopathy. The chain uses TRBV13 and TRBJ2-4; D unresolved. The chain's CDR3 is CASSPGYLAKNIQYF. As DNA, the CDR3 is TGTGCCAGCAGCCCGGGCTATCTAGCCAAAAACATTCAGTACTTC. Together with reference TRBV13 and TRBJ2-4, the CDR3 gives the full variable domain: AAGVIQSPRHLIKEKRETATLKCYPIPRHDTVYWYQQGPGQDPQFLISFYEKMQSDKGSIPDRFSAQQFSDYHSELNMSSLELGDSALYFCASSPGYLAKNIQYFGAGTRLSVL.